Following are 6 T cell receptor beta chains from one sample sequenced in a study of T cell responses to AZD1222 COVID-19 vaccine. Measured with immunoSEQ multiplex PCR; TCRdb has only the in-frame clones, and not every one. Of about 170,000 clones in the sample, around 90% were seen once. The sample consisted of peripheral blood, taken on day 0 of AZD1222 vaccination. All receptors derive from an adult in good health.

The chain links TRBV19 to TRBJ1-1; TRBD1 aligns across 9 bases. V trimming: 11 bases; J trimming: 1 base; junction bases outside the gene matches: 2. This CDR3 is built from 12 residues. The germline V gene encodes CDR1 LNHDA and CDR2 SQIVND (reference sequence). The CDR3 region is CAVGQGNTEAFF. CDR3 in DNA: TGTGCCGTGGGACAGGGGAACACTGAAGCTTTCTTT.

The V gene is TRBV5-1, the J gene TRBJ2-1; 11 nucleotides align to TRBD2. Trimming cost V 4 bases and J 5 bases; bases outside gene matches: 8. Germline-derived CDR1 and CDR2 are SGHRS and YFSETQ. The CDR3 sequence is 16 residues long. The CDR3 DNA sequence: TGCGCCAGCAGCGAATGGGCGGGACTAGCGGACAATGAGCAGTTCTTC. As protein: CASSEWAGLADNEQFF.

The rearrangement joins TRBV29-1 to TRBJ2-5, with 7 bases that match TRBD2. CDR1 and CDR2 from the germline V gene are SQVTM and ANQGSEA. The CDR3 runs to 11 residues. With 4 bases clipped from V and 5 bases from J, the junction kept 1 base outside the gene matches. CDR3 coding DNA: TGCAGCGTTGTGCGGGAGGAGACCCAGTACTTC. Its translation is CSVVREETQYF. Variable domain in full (rest from reference TRBV29-1 and TRBJ2-5): SAVISQKPSRDICQRGTSLTIQCQVDSQVTMMFWYRQQPGQSLTLIATANQGSEATYESGFVIDKFPISRPNLTFSTLTVSNMSPEDSSIYLCSVVREETQYFGPGTRLLVL.

The J gene is TRBJ2-1, the V gene TRBV6-5; TRBD2 matches 10 bases. This CDR3 is 15 amino acids long. The trim removed 6 bases at V and 8 bases at J, leaving 10 bases unmatched. The V gene's germline CDR1 is MNHEY and CDR2 SVGAGI. CDR3 in DNA: TGTGCCAGCAGCCTAGTCCTAGCGGGGGTAGATGAGCAGTTCTTC. Its translation: CASSLVLAGVDEQFF.

The chain has TRBV7-9 and TRBJ2-1; unclear D gene. Between the trimmed V and J ends, which lost 1 base and 9 bases, there was a span of 7 bases. The germline gives CDR1 SEHNR, CDR2 FQNEAQ (reference sequence). CDR3 size: 12 residues. The CDR3 nucleotides read TGTGCCAGCAGCTTAGAGGTTGCTGAGCAGTTCTTC. Translated: CASSLEVAEQFF. Supplemented by reference TRBV7-9 and TRBJ2-1, the full variable domain reads DTGVSQNPRHKITKRGQNVTFRCDPISEHNRLYWYRQTLGQGPEFLTYFQNEAQLEKSRLLSDRFSAERPKGSFSTLEIQRTEQGDSAMYLCASSLEVAEQFFGPGTRLTVL.

This sequence joins TRBV3-1 (or the pseudogene TRBV3-2) and TRBJ1-6, with D unresolved. The CDR3 runs to 14 residues. Deletions cut 3 bases from V and 7 bases from J, with 10 bases between. The germline CDR1 and CDR2 sequences are LGHDT and YNNKEL (reference sequence). CDR3: CASSHGGGNSPLHF. The CDR3 DNA follows: TGTGCCAGCAGCCACGGTGGTGGGAATTCACCCCTCCACTTT.